This TCR beta chain was captured by sequencing in a study of shared clonotypes between healthy human individuals. V shed 2 bases and J 6 bases; nucleotides not matched to a gene: 0. The V gene's germline CDR1 is MRHNA and CDR2 SNTAGT. The CDR3 spans 14 residues. Genomic DNA per cell subset filled all wells of several immunoSEQ plates. The repertoire was sequenced with immunoSEQ multiplex PCR; TCRdb's copy has only in-frame clones and lacks some. This sample yields about 110,000 clones, of which more than 65% are seen a single time; approximately 25% belongs to the top ten. The chain links TRBV6-4 to TRBJ2-1; 11 positions match TRBD2. The sequence derives from a woman under 40 in good health. The sequencing input was memory CD8+ T cells sorted from blood. Subset: CD45RO+ cells pooled with CCR7-negative TemRA cells. The CDR3 is CASSDGLAGNEQFF. The CDR3 DNA reads as TGTGCCAGCAGTGACGGACTAGCGGGCAATGAGCAGTTCTTC.